What follows are 24 T cell receptor beta chains derived from one specimen sequenced in a study of cytomegalovirus exposure and HLA in healthy donors (dated by TCRdb to the late 2010s). To prepare the library, the immunoSEQ multiplex PCR assay was applied. For the multiplex PCR, a mixture combining 60 forward primers for TCR Vbeta segments and 13 reverse primers for TCR Jbeta segments was used. Entries here come from immuneACCESS through TCRdb and include only in-frame sequences with V and J called. Some clones fail to appear in such tables; in the studies checked, an unresolved V gene covers under half of the shortfall, and the cause of the remainder is unknown. The sample table shows around 85,000 clones, and 75% to 90% are seen once. About a third of the sample comes from the top ten. Sequencing was carried out using PBMCs. Every receptor here comes from a man aged 45-65 years in good health and CMV-seropositive.

The rearrangement uses TRBV6-6 and TRBJ1-2, with a weak D call TRBD1 (6 bases). This CDR3 has 14 residues. V shed 0 bases and J shed 6 bases, with 11 bases lying between them. The germline CDR1 and CDR2 sequences are MNHNY and SVGAGI (reference sequence). CDR3 region: CASSYSRPGDGYTF. CDR3 DNA: TGTGCCAGCAGTTACTCAAGACCAGGGGATGGCTACACCTTC.

The chain links TRBV10-3 to TRBJ1-5, with D unresolved. This CDR3 has 16 amino acids. V was clipped by 0 bases and J by 0 bases, with 9 bases between them. The germline CDR1 and CDR2 sequences are ENHRY and SYGVKD. The CDR3 reads CAISESRHYSNQPQHF. In DNA form, the CDR3 reads TGTGCCATCAGTGAGTCGCGACATTATAGCAATCAGCCCCAGCATTTT.

The V call is TRBV5-1, the J call TRBJ2-7; 8 nucleotides line up with TRBD2. J gave up 3 bases and V 4 bases, and 9 bases lay outside the gene matches. The germline CDR1 and CDR2 sequences are SGHRS and YFSETQ. The CDR3 length is 15 residues. CDR3 region: CASSPGGAGVYEQYF. CDR3 nucleotide sequence: TGCGCCAGCAGCCCGGGGGGGGCAGGGGTCTACGAGCAGTACTTC.

This chain links TRBV18 with TRBJ2-5; 9 nucleotides line up with TRBD1. The better agreement between TRBJ2-7 and the DNA end casts doubt on the J call. The germline V gene has CDR1 KGHSH and CDR2 LQKENI. The CDR3 is 16 amino acids. CDR3 region: CASSPSTTGGTYEQYF. The DNA of the CDR3 is TGTGCCAGCTCACCCTCGACGACAGGGGGGACCTACGAGCAGTACTTC.

This sequence joins TRBV11-1 and TRBJ2-5, with a weak D call TRBD1 (5 bases). V was clipped by 8 bases and J by 5 bases, with 12 bases between them. The CDR3 spans 12 residues. Germline CDR1 reads SGHAT; CDR2 reads FQDESV (reference sequence). Here the CDR3 reads CASAQGRETQYF. The CDR3 nucleotides read TGTGCCAGCGCCCAGGGTCGGGAGACCCAGTACTTC.

The genes are TRBV19 and TRBJ1-2; D is perhaps TRBD1 (6 bases). Trimming pared 3 bases from V and 2 bases from J, leaving 10 bases between. The CDR3 has 14 residues. In germline, CDR1 is LNHDA, CDR2 SQIVND (reference sequence). The CDR3 protein is CASSMSRGNYGYTF. The CDR3 DNA reads as TGTGCCAGTAGTATGAGCAGGGGCAACTATGGCTACACCTTC.

The V gene is TRBV11-2, the J gene TRBJ2-2; TRBD2 is a possible D gene (5 bases). Between the trimmed V and J ends, which lost 3 bases and 2 bases, there was a span of 10 bases. CDR3 length equals 15 residues. Germline values: CDR1 SGHAT, CDR2 FQNNGV. The CDR3 here is CASSFSGVNTGELFF. For the CDR3, the DNA is TGTGCCAGCAGCTTTTCCGGGGTTAACACCGGGGAGCTGTTTTTT. Complete variable domain (other parts from reference TRBV11-2 and TRBJ2-2): EAGVAQSPRYKIIEKRQSVAFWCNPISGHATLYWYQQILGQGPKLLIQFQNNGVVDDSQLPKDRFSAERLKGVDSTLKIQPAKLEDSAVYLCASSFSGVNTGELFFGEGSRLTVL.

This sequence joins TRBV10-3 and TRBJ1-1; 12 bases agree with TRBD1. With V trimmed by 10 bases and J by 3 bases, 9 bases remained unmatched. The CDR3 totals 15 residues. Germline V lookup: CDR1 ENHRY, CDR2 SYGVKD. The CDR3 spells CATRGTGGLYTEAFF. CDR3 sequence (DNA): TGTGCCACCCGCGGGACAGGGGGCCTTTACACTGAAGCTTTCTTT.

The count of this clone is one. The rearrangement uses TRBV7-8 and TRBJ2-7; D is possibly TRBD2 (5 bases). The V gene's germline CDR1 is SGHVS and CDR2 FQNEAQ. The V end lost 5 bases, the J end lost 3 bases, and 11 bases lay between the germline ends. The CDR3 is 13 amino acids. The chain's CDR3 is CASSPRADYEQYF. CDR3 DNA sequence: TGTGCCAGCAGCCCGCGGGCGGACTACGAGCAGTACTTC.

The V call is TRBV9, the J call TRBJ2-3, with a weak D call TRBD1 (5 bases). Germline lookup yields CDR1 SGDLS and CDR2 YYNGEE. V gave up 0 bases and J gave up 8 bases, with 16 bases separating them. The CDR3 consists of 15 residues. This CDR3 reads CASSVAGAPDVTQYF. For the CDR3, the DNA is TGTGCCAGCAGCGTAGCTGGGGCGCCTGATGTTACGCAGTATTTT.

This rearrangement joins TRBV9 to TRBJ2-1, with 8 bases matching TRBD2. V lost 3 bases, J lost 4 bases, and 9 bases stayed unmatched. The CDR3 covers 16 residues. CDR1 and CDR2 (germline): SGDLS, YYNGEE. The CDR3 DNA reads as TGTGCCAGCAGCGCTCGCACTAGCGGTGGGTACAATGAGCAGTTCTTC. Its protein product is CASSARTSGGYNEQFF.

This clone was counted only a few times. The gene calls are TRBV7-2 and TRBJ2-1, with 8 bases matching TRBD2. Germline lookup yields CDR1 SGHTA and CDR2 FQGNSA. The CDR3 totals 17 residues. Germline trimming cut 3 bases from V and 1 base from J; bases unmatched to any gene: 8. CDR3 protein: CASSFNSGRSSYNEQFF. The CDR3, as DNA: TGTGCCAGCAGCTTTAACAGCGGGAGATCTTCCTACAATGAGCAGTTCTTC.

The chain employs TRBV18 and TRBJ1-5; D uncertain. Germline V gene sequence: CDR1 KGHSH, CDR2 LQKENI. V was pared by 4 bases and J by 5 bases, with 21 bases between. The CDR3 spans 17 residues. The CDR3: CASSLIPPTSVDQPQHF. The CDR3 DNA sequence: TGTGCCAGCTCACTCATTCCCCCCACGTCGGTAGATCAGCCCCAGCATTTT.

The V gene is TRBV11-2, the J gene TRBJ1-1; 8 nucleotides match TRBD1. Unmatched junction bases numbered 3, after V lost 4 bases and J lost 5 bases. The germline V gene encodes CDR1 SGHAT and CDR2 FQNNGV. The CDR3 sequence is 13 residues long. CDR3 amino acids: CASSSDRATEAFF. In nucleotides, the CDR3 is TGTGCCAGCAGCTCGGACAGGGCGACTGAAGCTTTCTTT.

The chain links TRBV7-6 to TRBJ2-7; D is uncertain. This CDR3 is built from 12 residues. Germline loops: CDR1 SGHVS, CDR2 FNYEAQ. V was cut by 1 base and J by 5 bases, with 6 bases left in between. The CDR3 DNA sequence: TGTGCCAGCAGCTTAGGAGGTGACGAGCAGTACTTC. Translating gives CASSLGGDEQYF.

Here the CDR3 DNA reads TGTGCCAGCAGCTCGGGCAGGGGCTATGGCTACACCTTC. Its translation: CASSSGRGYGYTF. The V call is TRBV7-3, the J call TRBJ1-2; possibly TRBD1 for D (6 bases). This CDR3 contains 13 residues. Trimming left V 4 bases short and J 4 bases short, with 10 bases between. Germline V gives CDR1 SGHTA, CDR2 FQGTGA. Supplemented by reference TRBV7-3 and TRBJ1-2, the full variable domain reads GAGVSQTPSNKVTEKGKYVELRCDPISGHTALYWYRQSLGQGPEFLIYFQGTGAADDSGLPNDRFFAVRPEGSVSTLKIQRTERGDSAVYLCASSSGRGYGYTFGSGTRLTVV.

The V gene is TRBV6-1, the J gene TRBJ2-7; D possibly corresponds to TRBD1 (5 bases). V lost 6 bases to trimming and J lost 5 bases, with 17 bases between them. Germline V gives CDR1 MNHNS, CDR2 SASEGT. The CDR3 has 14 residues. CDR3 protein: CASRIGGARNEQYF. The CDR3 bases are TGTGCCAGCAGAATTGGTGGGGCAAGGAACGAGCAGTACTTC.

This clone was counted a few times. Distinct nucleotide sequences in the sample also encode this CDR3. The chain combines TRBV7-9 with TRBJ2-2, with TRBD2 matching 8 bases. Germline V gives CDR1 SEHNR, CDR2 FQNEAQ (reference sequence). CDR3 length: 15 residues. Trimming cost V 0 bases and J 4 bases; bases outside gene matches: 1. CDR3 sequence: CASSLASGSTGELFF. The CDR3 bases are TGTGCCAGCAGCTTAGCCAGCGGGAGCACCGGGGAGCTGTTTTTT.

The chain couples TRBV9 to TRBJ1-1, with D maybe TRBD1 (5 bases). Germline V CDR1 and CDR2: SGDLS, YYNGEE. Trimming removed 3 bases from V and 5 bases from J, with 14 bases in between. The length of the CDR3 is 14 residues. CDR3 residues: CASSASQGRTEAFF. The CDR3, as DNA: TGTGCCAGCAGCGCTTCCCAGGGAAGGACTGAAGCTTTCTTT.

This clone was detected only once. The genes are TRBV30 and TRBJ1-5, with no clear D. Trimming took 3 bases from V and 6 from J, leaving 27 bases between them. Germline assignment: CDR1 GTSNPN and CDR2 SVGIG (reference sequence). The CDR3 is 18 residues long. In nucleotides, the CDR3 is TGTGCCTGGAGACCGGGCGGGAGGGCGAGGAACAGAGGTCAGCCCCAGCATTTT. Translation gives CAWRPGGRARNRGQPQHF.

This chain links TRBV19 with TRBJ1-4; possible D gene TRBD1, 6 bases. The CDR3 consists of 16 residues. Germline V CDR1 and CDR2: LNHDA, SQIVND (reference sequence). V lost 4 bases and J 0 bases, leaving 12 bases between the germline ends. For the CDR3, the DNA is TGTGCCAGTAGTACGGACAGAGTTGCAACTAATGAAAAACTGTTTTTT. The encoded protein is CASSTDRVATNEKLFF.

The chain joins TRBV12-5 to TRBJ2-7; 12 bases line up with TRBD2. The V segment lost 2 bases and the J segment 0 bases; nucleotides outside the gene matches: 8. Germline V lookup: CDR1 LGHNT, CDR2 FRNRAP. This CDR3 is 18 amino acids long. The CDR3 here is CASGLMGLAGTNSYEQYF. The CDR3 region has the DNA TGTGCTAGTGGTTTGATGGGACTAGCGGGTACCAACTCCTACGAGCAGTACTTC.

This chain joins TRBV20-1 and TRBJ2-3; D uncertain. V lost 2 bases and J lost 3, with 3 bases in between. This CDR3 has 11 amino acids. Germline V CDR1 and CDR2: DFQATT, SNEGSKA (reference sequence). CDR3 DNA: TGCAGTGCTAGAACTACAGATACGCAGTATTTT. It translates to CSARTTDTQYF.

This clone was counted a single time. V and J are TRBV10-3 and TRBJ2-3; D is unclear. The germline V gene encodes CDR1 ENHRY and CDR2 SYGVKD. CDR3 size: 12 residues. V shed 10 bases and J shed 4 bases, with 12 bases lying between them. Here the CDR3 DNA reads TGTGCCACCAGCTCCCAGGCAGATACGCAGTATTTT. Amino acids: CATSSQADTQYF.